This entry concerns a single TCR beta chain. At one end the junction does not follow the germline gene, possibly because of a read error. Bulk tissue was left unsorted, and RNA and DNA were co-extracted from about 20-30 mg of it. Viable tumor cell content exceeded 90% in every tumor sample. The CDR3 runs to 14 residues. Per germline, CDR1 SGHNT and CDR2 YYREEE (reference sequence). This record belongs to a study of tumor-infiltrating lymphocytes in primary liver carcinoma. From around 0.5 ug of total RNA, TCR beta-specific cDNA was reverse-transcribed using a constant-region primer. Three rounds of nested multiplex PCR with slightly modified ARM-PCR produced TCR beta libraries. Running approximately 10 cycles apiece, the first two PCR rounds relied on TRBV1-TRBV30 forward primers together with a C-beta reverse primer. MiXCR, run by TCRdb on the multiplex PCR reads, gives a single entry per CDR3 protein. The profile shows roughly 100,000 distinct CDR3 sequences, 80% to 85% of them singletons.

The chain has TRBV5-4 and TRBJ1-3; D might be TRBD1 (5 bases). The sample comprised liver tumor tissue from sampling region 3. Regarding subset: tumor region T3, left-lateral pole. The receptor was isolated from a man in his forties with primary liver carcinoma and hepatitis B virus infection. The CDR3 here is CASSLDTGGNTIHF. The CDR3 nucleotides are TGTGCTAGCAGCTTGGACACTGGTGGAAACACCATACATTTT. The full variable domain, its missing parts supplied by reference TRBV5-4 and TRBJ1-3, is ETGVTQSPTHLIKTRGQQVTLRCSSQSGHNTVSWYQQALGQGPQFIFQYYREEENGRGNFPPRFSGLQFPNYSSELNVNALELDDSALYLCASSLDTGGNTIHFGEGSWLTVV.